The TCR beta chain under discussion was sequenced for a study of blood T cell repertoires in COVID-19. Whole-study context: Specimens from acute and convalescent COVID-19 originated in the United States, Italy and Spain. Sources were T cells, B-cell-depleted T cells, or PBMCs; the material itself was cDNA or gDNA.

TCRdb's table, derived via immunoSEQ multiplex PCR, lists solely in-frame clones and lacks some. The table shows 200,000 to 250,000 clones, with 70% to 85% occurring only once. There are 12 residues in the CDR3. Trimming removed 3 bases at V and 11 bases at J, with 13 bases between. Germline-derived CDR1 and CDR2 are LGHNT and FRNRAP. This clonotype was obtained from a woman older than 75 with acute or convalescent COVID-19. The chain carries TRBV12-5 and TRBJ1-1; unclear D gene. The sequenced sample was peripheral blood. The CDR3 sequence is CASGLLDNPAFF. The DNA of the CDR3 is TGTGCTAGTGGTTTACTCGACAACCCTGCTTTCTTT.